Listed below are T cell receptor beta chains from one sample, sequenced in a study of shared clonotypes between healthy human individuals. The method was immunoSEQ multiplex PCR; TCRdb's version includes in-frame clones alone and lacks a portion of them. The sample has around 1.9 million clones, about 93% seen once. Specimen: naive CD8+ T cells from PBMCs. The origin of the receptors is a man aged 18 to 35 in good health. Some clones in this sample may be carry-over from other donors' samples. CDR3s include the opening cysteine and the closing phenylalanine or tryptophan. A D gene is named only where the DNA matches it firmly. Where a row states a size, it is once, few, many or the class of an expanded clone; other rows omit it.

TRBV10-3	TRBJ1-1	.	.	CAIRQGTEAFF	TGTGCCATCAGGCAGGGCACTGAAGCTTTCTTT
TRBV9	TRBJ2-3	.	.	CASSVGASGTDTQYF	TGTGCCAGCAGCGTAGGGGCAAGTGGGACAGATACGCAGTATTTT
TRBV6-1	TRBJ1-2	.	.	CASWSDRYYGYTF	TGTGCCAGCTGGTCGGACAGATACTATGGCTACACCTTC
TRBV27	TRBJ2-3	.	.	CASSFPGRATDTQYF	TGTGCCAGCAGTTTCCCCGGTCGTGCCACAGATACGCAGTATTTT
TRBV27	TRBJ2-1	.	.	CASSSRPNNEQFF	TGTGCCAGCAGTTCCCGACCTAACAATGAGCAGTTCTTC
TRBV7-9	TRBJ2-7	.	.	CASSLTDGSSEQYF	TGTGCCAGCAGCTTAACTGACGGCTCCTCCGAGCAGTACTTC
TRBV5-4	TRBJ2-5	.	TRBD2	CASREASGAAETQYF	TGTGCCAGCAGAGAAGCAAGCGGGGCGGCGGAGACCCAGTACTTC
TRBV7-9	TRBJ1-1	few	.	CASSPVFGMVTEAFF	TGTGCCAGCAGCCCAGTGTTTGGCATGGTCACTGAAGCTTTCTTT
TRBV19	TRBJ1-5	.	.	CASSQASNQPQHF	TGTGCCAGTAGTCAGGCTAGCAATCAGCCCCAGCATTTT
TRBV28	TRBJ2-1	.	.	CASRHLSGSYNEQFF	TGTGCCAGCAGACACCTTAGCGGCTCCTACAATGAGCAGTTCTTC
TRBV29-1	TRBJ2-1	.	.	CSVAYSEQFF	TGCAGCGTTGCCTACAGTGAGCAGTTCTTC
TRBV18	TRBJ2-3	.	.	CASSPPGHSFTDTQYF	TGTGCCAGCTCACCACCGGGACATTCCTTCACAGATACGCAGTATTTT
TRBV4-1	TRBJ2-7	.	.	CASSQLLRGEQYF	TGCGCCAGCAGCCAACTCTTAAGGGGCGAGCAGTACTTC
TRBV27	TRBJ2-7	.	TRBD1	CASSYLPPGTESYEQYF	TGTGCCAGCAGTTACCTTCCCCCCGGGACAGAGTCCTACGAGCAGTACTTC
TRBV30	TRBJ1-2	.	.	CAWSVQGTNYGYTF	TGTGCCTGGAGTGTACAGGGAACTAACTATGGCTACACCTTC
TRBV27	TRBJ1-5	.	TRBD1	CASSTTGTGFQPQHF	TGTGCCAGCAGTACGACCGGGACAGGGTTTCAGCCCCAGCATTTT
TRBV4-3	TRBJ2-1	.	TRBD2	CASSQLLAGGNEQFF	TGCGCCAGCAGCCAACTACTAGCGGGAGGGAATGAGCAGTTCTTC
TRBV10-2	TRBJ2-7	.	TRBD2	CATEGGPSGSYEQYF	TGCGCCACCGAGGGAGGGCCTTCGGGCTCCTACGAGCAGTACTTC
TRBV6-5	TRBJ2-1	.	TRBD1	CASSYWDSSYNEQFF	TGTGCCAGCAGTTACTGGGACAGCTCCTACAATGAGCAGTTCTTC
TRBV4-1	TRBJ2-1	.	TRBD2	CASNSPGLAGVDEQFF	TGCGCCTCAAACTCACCGGGACTAGCGGGAGTGGATGAGCAGTTCTTC
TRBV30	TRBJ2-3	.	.	CAWSARNTDTQYF	TGTGCCTGGAGTGCACGGAACACAGATACGCAGTATTTT
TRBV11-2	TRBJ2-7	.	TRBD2	CASSLGGSGVYEQYF	TGTGCCAGCAGCTTAGGAGGTAGCGGGGTCTACGAGCAGTACTTC
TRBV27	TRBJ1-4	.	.	CASRNRGRQEKLFF	TGTGCCAGCAGAAACCGGGGTCGGCAGGAAAAACTGTTTTTT
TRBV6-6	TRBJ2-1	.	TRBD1	CASSLGTGSYNEQFF	TGTGCCAGCAGTTTAGGGACAGGCTCCTACAATGAGCAGTTCTTC
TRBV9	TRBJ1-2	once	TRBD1	CASSATGVVGYTF	TGTGCCAGCAGCGCCACAGGGGTGGTCGGCTACACCTTC
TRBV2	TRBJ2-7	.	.	CASVNRVFYEQYF	TGTGCCAGCGTGAACAGGGTTTTCTACGAGCAGTACTTC
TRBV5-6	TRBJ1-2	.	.	CASSLAIRDPGGYTF	TGTGCCAGCAGCTTGGCCATCCGGGACCCAGGGGGCTACACCTTC
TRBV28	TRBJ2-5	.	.	CASRHQGRGETQYF	TGTGCCAGCAGGCATCAGGGCCGGGGGGAGACCCAGTACTTC
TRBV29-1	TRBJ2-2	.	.	CSVEGDPRRAGELFF	TGCAGCGTTGAAGGGGACCCCCGGAGGGCCGGGGAGCTGTTTTTT
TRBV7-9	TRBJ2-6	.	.	CASSPRSVSGANVLTF	TGTGCCAGCAGCCCCCGCTCCGTCTCTGGGGCCAACGTCCTGACTTTC
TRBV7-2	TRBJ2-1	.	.	CASSLDGISSYNEQFF	TGTGCCAGCAGCTTAGACGGTATCAGCTCCTACAATGAGCAGTTCTTC
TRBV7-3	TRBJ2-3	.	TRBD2	CASSPSGSYTQYF	TGTGCCAGCAGTCCTAGCGGGAGTTATACGCAGTATTTT
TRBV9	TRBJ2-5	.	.	CASSVATHQETQYF	TGTGCCAGCAGCGTAGCTACACACCAAGAGACCCAGTACTTC
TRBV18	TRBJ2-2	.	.	CASSRSTGANTGELFF	TGTGCCAGCTCACGATCGACAGGCGCGAACACCGGGGAGCTGTTTTTT
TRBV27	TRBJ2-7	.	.	CASSLMGRAVYEQYF	TGTGCCAGCAGCCTGATGGGCAGGGCGGTCTACGAGCAGTACTTC
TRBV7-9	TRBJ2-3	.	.	CASSFRDSTGDTQYF	TGTGCCAGCAGCTTCCGGGACTCGACGGGAGATACGCAGTATTTT
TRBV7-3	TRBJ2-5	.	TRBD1	CASSPQGVGAETQYF	TGTGCCAGCAGCCCGCAGGGGGTCGGGGCAGAGACCCAGTACTTC
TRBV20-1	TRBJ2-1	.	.	CSARTAHGQFF	TGCAGTGCCAGGACAGCGCACGGGCAGTTCTTC
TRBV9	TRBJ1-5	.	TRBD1	CASSAGQGGNQPQHF	TGTGCCAGCAGCGCCGGACAGGGGGGCAATCAGCCCCAGCATTTT
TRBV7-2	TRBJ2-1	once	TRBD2	CASSLLAGGGEQFF	TGTGCCAGCAGCTTATTAGCGGGAGGAGGGGAGCAGTTCTTC
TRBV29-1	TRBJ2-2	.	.	CSVLYATGELFF	TGCAGCGTTCTCTATGCCACCGGGGAGCTGTTTTTT
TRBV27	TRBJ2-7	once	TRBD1	CASSLSAGTVAYEQYF	TGTGCCAGCAGTTTATCGGCCGGGACAGTAGCCTACGAGCAGTACTTC
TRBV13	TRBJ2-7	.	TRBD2	CASSLVAGAAYEQYF	TGTGCCAGCAGCTTAGTGGCGGGAGCAGCCTACGAGCAGTACTTC
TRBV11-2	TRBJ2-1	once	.	CASSFSLRGTTNNEQFF	TGTGCCAGCAGCTTCAGTTTGCGGGGGACAACTAACAATGAGCAGTTCTTC
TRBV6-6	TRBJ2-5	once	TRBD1	CASSYGQGETQYF	TGTGCCAGCAGTTATGGACAGGGGGAGACCCAGTACTTC
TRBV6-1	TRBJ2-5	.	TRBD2	CASSEVWVAGGQETQYF	TGTGCCAGCAGTGAAGTCTGGGTGGCGGGAGGTCAAGAGACCCAGTACTTC
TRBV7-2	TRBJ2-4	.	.	CASSLVVSDFARAKNIQYF	TGTGCCAGCAGCTTAGTAGTGTCAGATTTTGCTAGAGCCAAAAACATTCAGTACTTC
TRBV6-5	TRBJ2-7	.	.	CASSYGAGSSYEQYF	TGTGCCAGCAGTTACGGGGCAGGAAGCTCCTACGAGCAGTACTTC
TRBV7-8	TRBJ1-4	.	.	CASRRGGRDEKLFF	TGTGCCAGCAGACGTGGGGGGCGGGATGAAAAACTGTTTTTT
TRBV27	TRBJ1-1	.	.	CASSLSPGVPNTEAFF	TGTGCCAGCAGTTTATCCCCAGGGGTCCCGAACACTGAAGCTTTCTTT
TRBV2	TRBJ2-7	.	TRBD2	CASRDYRRASGNQRSYEQYF	TGTGCCAGCAGGGACTATCGAAGGGCTAGCGGGAATCAACGCTCCTACGAGCAGTACTTC
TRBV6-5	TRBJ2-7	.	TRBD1	CASSFELTGGLGEQYF	TGTGCCAGCAGTTTTGAATTGACAGGGGGTCTAGGGGAGCAGTACTTC
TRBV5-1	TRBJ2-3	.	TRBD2	CASSLSSGSFSDTQYF	TGCGCCAGCAGCTTATCTAGCGGGAGTTTTTCAGATACGCAGTATTTT
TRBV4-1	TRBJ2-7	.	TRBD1	CASSHDRGPYEQYF	TGCGCCAGCAGCCACGACAGGGGGCCGTACGAGCAGTACTTC
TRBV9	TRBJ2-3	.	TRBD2	CASSVSGGTDTQYF	TGTGCCAGCAGCGTCTCGGGAGGAACAGATACGCAGTATTTT
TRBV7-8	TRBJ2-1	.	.	CASSRPPGHEQFF	TGTGCCAGCAGCCGACCACCGGGCCACGAGCAGTTCTTC
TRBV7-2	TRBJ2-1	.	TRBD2	CASSLIGTSSFYNEQFF	TGTGCCAGCAGCTTAATTGGGACTAGCAGCTTCTACAATGAGCAGTTCTTC